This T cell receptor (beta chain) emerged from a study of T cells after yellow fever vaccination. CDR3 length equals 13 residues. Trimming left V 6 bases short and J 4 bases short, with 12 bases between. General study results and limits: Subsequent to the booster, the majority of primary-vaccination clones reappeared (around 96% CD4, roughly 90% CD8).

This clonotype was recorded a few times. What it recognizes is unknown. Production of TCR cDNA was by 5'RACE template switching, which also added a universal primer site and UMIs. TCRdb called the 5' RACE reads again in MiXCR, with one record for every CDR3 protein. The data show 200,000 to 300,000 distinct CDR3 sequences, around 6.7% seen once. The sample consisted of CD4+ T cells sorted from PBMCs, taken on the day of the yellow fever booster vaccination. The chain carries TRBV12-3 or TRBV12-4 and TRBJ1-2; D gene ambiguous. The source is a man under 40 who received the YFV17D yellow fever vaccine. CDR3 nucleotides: TGTGCCAGCAGCCTCCTTCGTACCTATGGCTACACCTTC. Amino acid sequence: CASSLLRTYGYTF.